These 3 T cell receptor beta chains were sequenced from one sample in a study of long-term antiretroviral therapy in people with HIV (dated by TCRdb to between 2021 and 2024). Sequencing of the TRB variable region was done with the immunoSEQ hsTCRB v3.0 assay at survey level resolution. TCRdb provides this immuneACCESS table in a form limited to in-frame rearrangements. Some clones are lacking; in checked studies, under half of them reflect an unresolved V gene, and why the rest are absent is not known. This sample has tens of thousands of clones in its table, and around nine tenths of those were observed once. The top ten clonotypes cover 5.3% of the sample. The input for sequencing was unsorted PBMCs, taken about 4.5 years after starting antiretroviral therapy. The receptors stem from a young man with HIV.

J is TRBJ1-1 and V is TRBV9; D may be TRBD1 (6 bases). Germline values: CDR1 SGDLS, CDR2 YYNGEE. The CDR3 covers 16 residues. Between the trimmed V and J ends, which lost 3 bases and 0 bases, there was a span of 15 bases. As DNA, the CDR3 is TGTGCCAGCAGCGGTTACAGGGAAGGCCTGAACACTGAAGCTTTCTTT. This gives the protein CASSGYREGLNTEAFF. The full variable domain, with the rest looked up from reference TRBV9 and TRBJ1-1, is DSGVTQTPKHLITATGQRVTLRCSPRSGDLSVYWYQQSLDQGLQFLIQYYNGEERAKGNILERFSAQQFPDLHSELNLSSLELGDSALYFCASSGYREGLNTEAFFGQGTRLTVV.

CDR3 region: CASSLGTTKNIQYF. CDR3 DNA: TGTGCCAGCAGCCTCGGGACTACTAAAAACATTCAGTACTTC. This chain joins TRBV7-8 and TRBJ2-4, with 7 bases fitting TRBD2. Germline CDR1 and CDR2: SGHVS and FQNEAQ. The CDR3 length is 14 residues. V shed 5 bases and J 4 bases; nucleotides not matched to a gene: 5.

The chain links TRBV7-9 to TRBJ2-2; D is perhaps TRBD1 (6 bases). Germline CDR1 SEHNR, CDR2 FQNEAQ (reference sequence). Trimming pared 5 bases from V and 5 bases from J, leaving 15 bases between. This CDR3 has 15 amino acids. The CDR3 region has the DNA TGTGCCAGCAGCCCCCCCGTACAGGGTACCGGGGAGCTGTTTTTT. Translated, it gives CASSPPVQGTGELFF. Using reference TRBV7-9 and TRBJ2-2 for the parts outside the CDR3, the full variable domain is DTGVSQNPRHKITKRGQNVTFRCDPISEHNRLYWYRQTLGQGPEFLTYFQNEAQLEKSRLLSDRFSAERPKGSFSTLEIQRTEQGDSAMYLCASSPPVQGTGELFFGEGSRLTVL.